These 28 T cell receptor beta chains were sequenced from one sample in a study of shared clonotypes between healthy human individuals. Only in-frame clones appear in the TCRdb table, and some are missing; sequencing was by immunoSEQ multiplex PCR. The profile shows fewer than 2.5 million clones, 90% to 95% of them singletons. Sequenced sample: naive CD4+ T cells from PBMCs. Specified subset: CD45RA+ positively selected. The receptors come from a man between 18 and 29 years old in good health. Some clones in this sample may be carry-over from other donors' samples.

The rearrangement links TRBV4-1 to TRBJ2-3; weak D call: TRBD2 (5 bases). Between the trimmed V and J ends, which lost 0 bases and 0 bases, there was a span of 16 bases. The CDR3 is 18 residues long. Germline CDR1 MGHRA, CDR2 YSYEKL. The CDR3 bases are TGCGCCAGCAGCCAAGAAACTAGAGGTTCCTCTAGCACAGATACGCAGTATTTT. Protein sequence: CASSQETRGSSSTDTQYF.

The CDR3 spells CASSRPGLKRGYTF. Here the CDR3 DNA reads TGTGCCAGCAGCAGACCGGGCCTCAAGAGGGGCTACACCTTC. The chain links TRBV28 to TRBJ1-2; D gene uncertain. This CDR3 has 14 amino acids. The germline V gene has CDR1 MDHEN and CDR2 SYDVKM. V was pared by 6 bases and J by 8 bases, with 19 bases between.

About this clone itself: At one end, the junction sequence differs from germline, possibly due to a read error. In DNA form, the CDR3 reads TGTGCTAGCAGTGAAGCGTGGGTTCTGAGAGGGGTCTACGAGCAGTACTTC. It encodes CASSEAWVLRGVYEQYF. The chain links TRBV6-1 to TRBJ2-7, with D perhaps being TRBD1 or TRBD2 (5 bases each). Germline V gene sequence: CDR1 MNHNS, CDR2 SASEGT. The length of the CDR3 is 17 residues.

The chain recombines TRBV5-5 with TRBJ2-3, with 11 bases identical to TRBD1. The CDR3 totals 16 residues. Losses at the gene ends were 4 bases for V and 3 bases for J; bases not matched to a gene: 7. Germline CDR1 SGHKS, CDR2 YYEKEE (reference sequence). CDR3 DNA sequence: TGTGCCAGCAGCCAGCGGACAGGGGGCTATACAGATACGCAGTATTTT. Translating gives CASSQRTGGYTDTQYF.

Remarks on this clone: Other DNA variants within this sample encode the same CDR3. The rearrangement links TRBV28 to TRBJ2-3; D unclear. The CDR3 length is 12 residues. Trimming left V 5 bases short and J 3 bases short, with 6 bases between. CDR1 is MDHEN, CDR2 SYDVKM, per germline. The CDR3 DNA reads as TGTGCCAGCAGTCTTTTGACAGATACGCAGTATTTT. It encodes CASSLLTDTQYF.

The CDR3 sequence: CASSPAAGLSSGANVLTF. The CDR3 coding sequence is TGTGCCAGCTCCCCAGCCGCGGGCCTGAGCTCTGGGGCCAACGTCCTGACTTTC. The chain employs TRBV18 and TRBJ2-6; TRBD2 is a possible D gene (5 bases). V lost 6 bases and J 0 bases, leaving 18 bases between the germline ends. The CDR3 loop spans 18 amino acids. CDR1 and CDR2 from the germline V gene are KGHSH and LQKENI.

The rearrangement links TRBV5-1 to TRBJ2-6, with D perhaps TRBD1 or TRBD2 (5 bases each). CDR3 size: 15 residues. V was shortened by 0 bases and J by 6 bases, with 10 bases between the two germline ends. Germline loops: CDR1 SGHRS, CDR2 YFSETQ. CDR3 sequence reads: CASSLGGAEANVLTF. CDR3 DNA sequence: TGCGCCAGCAGCTTGGGAGGGGCGGAGGCCAACGTCCTGACTTTC.

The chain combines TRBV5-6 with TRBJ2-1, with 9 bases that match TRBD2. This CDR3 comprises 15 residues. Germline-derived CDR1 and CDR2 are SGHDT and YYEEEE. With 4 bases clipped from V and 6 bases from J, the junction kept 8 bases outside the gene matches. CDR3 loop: CASSPAGGRGNEQFF. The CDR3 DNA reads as TGTGCCAGCAGCCCGGCGGGGGGGCGAGGCAATGAGCAGTTCTTC.

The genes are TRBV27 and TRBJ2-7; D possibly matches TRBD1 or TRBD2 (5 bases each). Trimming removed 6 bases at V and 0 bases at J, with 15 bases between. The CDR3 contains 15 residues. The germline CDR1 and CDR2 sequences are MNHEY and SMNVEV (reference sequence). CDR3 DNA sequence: TGTGCCAGCAGATTCCTACCAGGGAGCTCCTACGAGCAGTACTTC. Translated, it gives CASRFLPGSSYEQYF.

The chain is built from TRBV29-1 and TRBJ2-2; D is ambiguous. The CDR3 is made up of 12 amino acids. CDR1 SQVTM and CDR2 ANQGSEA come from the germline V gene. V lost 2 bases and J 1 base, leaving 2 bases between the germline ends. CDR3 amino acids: CSVEQNTGELFF. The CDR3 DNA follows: TGCAGCGTTGAACAGAACACCGGGGAGCTGTTTTTT.

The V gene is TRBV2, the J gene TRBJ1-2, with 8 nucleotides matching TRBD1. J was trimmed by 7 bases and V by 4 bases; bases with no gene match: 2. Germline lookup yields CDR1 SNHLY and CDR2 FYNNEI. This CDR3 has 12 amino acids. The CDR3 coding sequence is TGTGCCAGCAGTGTGGACAGGGTTGGCTACACCTTC. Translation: CASSVDRVGYTF.

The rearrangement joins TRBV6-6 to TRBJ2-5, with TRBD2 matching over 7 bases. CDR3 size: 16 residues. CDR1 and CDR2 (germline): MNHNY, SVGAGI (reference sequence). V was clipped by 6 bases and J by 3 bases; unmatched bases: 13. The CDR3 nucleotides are TGTGCCAGCAGGGACCCGCGGACTAGGGTCGAAGAGACCCAGTACTTC. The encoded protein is CASRDPRTRVEETQYF.

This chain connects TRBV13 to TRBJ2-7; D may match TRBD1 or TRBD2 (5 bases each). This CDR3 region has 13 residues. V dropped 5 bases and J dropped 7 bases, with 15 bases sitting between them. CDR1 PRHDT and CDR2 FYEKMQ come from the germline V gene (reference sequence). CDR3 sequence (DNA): TGTGCCAGCAGCCTCCGGGGCCTCCGGGAGCAGTACTTC. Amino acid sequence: CASSLRGLREQYF.

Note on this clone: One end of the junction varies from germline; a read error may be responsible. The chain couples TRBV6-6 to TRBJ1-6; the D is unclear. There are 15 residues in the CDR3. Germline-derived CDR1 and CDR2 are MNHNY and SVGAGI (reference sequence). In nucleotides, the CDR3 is TGTGCCAGCAGTTACTCTTCTTCCTCGACCGATACTGTCTACTTT. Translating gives CASSYSSSSTDTVYF.

This CDR3 is CASSPGQGRMNTEAFF. The CDR3, as DNA: TGTGCCAGCAGTCCCGGACAGGGCCGCATGAACACTGAAGCTTTCTTT. The chain has TRBV7-9 and TRBJ1-1; 8 bases match TRBD1. V lost 6 bases and J lost 0; bases outside the gene matches: 9. Germline loops: CDR1 SEHNR, CDR2 FQNEAQ (reference sequence). CDR3 length: 16 amino acids.

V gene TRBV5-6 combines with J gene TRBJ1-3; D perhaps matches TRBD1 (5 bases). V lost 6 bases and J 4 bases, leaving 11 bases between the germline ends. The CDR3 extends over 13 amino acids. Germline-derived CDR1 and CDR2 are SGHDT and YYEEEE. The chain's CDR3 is CASINPGGNTIYF. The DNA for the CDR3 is TGTGCCAGCATCAACCCAGGGGGAAACACCATATATTTT. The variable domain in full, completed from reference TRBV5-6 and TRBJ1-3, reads DAGVTQSPTHLIKTRGQQVTLRCSPKSGHDTVSWYQQALGQGPQFIFQYYEEEERQRGNFPDRFSGHQFPNYSSELNVNALLLGDSALYLCASINPGGNTIYFGEGSWLTVV.

The chain's CDR3 is CASSGPGQGYNQPQHF. The CDR3 coding sequence is TGTGCCAGCAGCGGGCCGGGACAGGGCTACAATCAGCCCCAGCATTTT. The rearrangement uses TRBV7-2 and TRBJ1-5; 9 nucleotides line up with TRBD1. The CDR3 has 16 residues. The trim removed 5 bases at V and 3 bases at J, leaving 8 bases unmatched. Per germline, CDR1 SGHTA and CDR2 FQGNSA.

The CDR3 region has the DNA TGTGCCAGCAGTTACTCTTGGGCAGATAGCAATCAGCCCCAGCATTTT. Translating it yields CASSYSWADSNQPQHF. The J gene is TRBJ1-5, the V gene TRBV6-5; unclear D gene. Germline V CDR1 and CDR2: MNHEY, SVGAGI. The CDR3 runs to 16 residues. Trimming took 0 bases from V and 0 from J, leaving 9 bases between them.

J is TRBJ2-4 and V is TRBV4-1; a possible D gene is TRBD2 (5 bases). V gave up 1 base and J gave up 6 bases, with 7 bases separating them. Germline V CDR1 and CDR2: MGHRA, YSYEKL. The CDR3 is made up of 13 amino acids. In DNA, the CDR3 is TGCGCCAGCAGCCAAGGGGCGGGAAACATTCAGTACTTC. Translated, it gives CASSQGAGNIQYF.

CDR3 sequence reads: CASSITPSRVGGYTF. CDR3 nucleotide sequence: TGTGCCAGTAGTATTACCCCAAGCAGGGTGGGTGGCTACACCTTC. The rearrangement joins TRBV19 to TRBJ1-2; TRBD1 might be the D (5 bases). Germline lookup yields CDR1 LNHDA and CDR2 SQIVND (reference sequence). V dropped 3 bases and J dropped 7 bases, with 18 bases sitting between them. The CDR3 totals 15 residues. The full variable domain, with the rest looked up from reference TRBV19 and TRBJ1-2, is DGGITQSPKYLFRKEGQNVTLSCEQNLNHDAMYWYRQDPGQGLRLIYYSQIVNDFQKGDIAEGYSVSREKKESFPLTVTSAQKNPTAFYLCASSITPSRVGGYTFGSGTRLTVV.

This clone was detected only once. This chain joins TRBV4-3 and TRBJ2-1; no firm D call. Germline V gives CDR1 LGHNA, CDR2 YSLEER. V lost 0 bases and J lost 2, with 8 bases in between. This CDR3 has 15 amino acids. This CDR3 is CASSQDSPAYNEQFF. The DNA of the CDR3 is TGCGCCAGCAGCCAAGATAGCCCAGCCTACAATGAGCAGTTCTTC.

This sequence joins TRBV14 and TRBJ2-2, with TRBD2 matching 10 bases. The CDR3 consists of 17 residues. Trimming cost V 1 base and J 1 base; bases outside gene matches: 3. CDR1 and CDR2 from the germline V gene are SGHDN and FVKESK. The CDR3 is CASSQGRTSGNTGELFF. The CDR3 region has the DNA TGTGCCAGCAGCCAAGGCCGGACTAGCGGGAACACCGGGGAGCTGTTTTTT.

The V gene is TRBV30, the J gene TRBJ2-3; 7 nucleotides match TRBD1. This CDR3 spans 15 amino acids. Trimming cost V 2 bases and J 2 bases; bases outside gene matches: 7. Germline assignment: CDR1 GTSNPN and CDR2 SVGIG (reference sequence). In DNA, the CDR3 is TGTGCCTGGAGTCCCGGGACAGCAAACACAGATACGCAGTATTTT. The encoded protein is CAWSPGTANTDTQYF.

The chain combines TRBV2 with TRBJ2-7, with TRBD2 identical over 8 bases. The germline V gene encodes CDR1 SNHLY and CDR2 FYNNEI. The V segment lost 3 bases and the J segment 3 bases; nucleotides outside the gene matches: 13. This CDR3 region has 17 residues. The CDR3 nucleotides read TGTGCCAGCAGTGAGAGTTTTGGGACTAGGGCGGTCTACGAGCAGTACTTC. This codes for CASSESFGTRAVYEQYF.

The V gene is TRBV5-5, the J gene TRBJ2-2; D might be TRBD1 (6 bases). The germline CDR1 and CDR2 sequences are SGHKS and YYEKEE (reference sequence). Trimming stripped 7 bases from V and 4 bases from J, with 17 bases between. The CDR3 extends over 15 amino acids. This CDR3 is CASLVRGGPTGELFF. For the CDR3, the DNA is TGTGCCAGCCTTGTTAGAGGGGGTCCCACCGGGGAGCTGTTTTTT.

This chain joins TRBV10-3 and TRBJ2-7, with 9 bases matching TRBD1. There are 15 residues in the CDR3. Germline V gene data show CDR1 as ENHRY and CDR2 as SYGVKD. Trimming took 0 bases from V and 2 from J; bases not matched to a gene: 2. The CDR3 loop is CAISESTGGTYEQYF. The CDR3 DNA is TGTGCCATCAGTGAGTCCACAGGGGGCACCTACGAGCAGTACTTC.

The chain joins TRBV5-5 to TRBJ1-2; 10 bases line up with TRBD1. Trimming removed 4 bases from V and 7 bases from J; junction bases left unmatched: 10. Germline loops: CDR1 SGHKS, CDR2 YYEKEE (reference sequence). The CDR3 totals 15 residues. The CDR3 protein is CASSATTGGGRGYTF. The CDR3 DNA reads TGTGCCAGCAGCGCAACGACAGGGGGCGGTCGTGGCTACACCTTC.

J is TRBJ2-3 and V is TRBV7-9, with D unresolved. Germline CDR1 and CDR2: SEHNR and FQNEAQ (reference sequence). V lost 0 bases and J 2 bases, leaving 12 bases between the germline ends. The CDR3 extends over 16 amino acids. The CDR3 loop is CASSLAYRVNTDTQYF. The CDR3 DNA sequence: TGTGCCAGCAGCTTAGCCTACCGGGTGAACACAGATACGCAGTATTTT.